Below, 5 T cell receptor beta chains from the same sample are listed, as sequenced in a study of blood T cells in healthy people across ages. With a J-beta primer mix and a sample-barcoded 5' primer, a second PCR ran about 7 to 12 cycles. TCRdb passed the 5' RACE reads through MiXCR, listing each CDR3 protein once. Of over 600,000 distinct CDR3 sequences listed, under 25% are singletons. The material sequenced was blood. The receptors were gathered from a man aged 65 to 79 in good health.

This rearrangement joins TRBV6-2 or TRBV6-3 to TRBJ2-7; the match to TRBD1 covers 7 bases. Germline V gives CDR1 MNHEY, CDR2 SVGEGT. CDR3 length: 13 amino acids. The V and J ends lost 2 bases and 5 bases, in that order; junction bases with no gene match: 3. The CDR3 protein is CASSYRDRDEQYF. Written as DNA, the CDR3 is TGTGCCAGCAGTTACCGGGACAGAGACGAGCAGTACTTC.

This sequence joins TRBV15 and TRBJ2-5; tentative D call: TRBD1 (5 bases). The J call may be wrong; the DNA end is better matched by TRBJ2-7. There are 14 residues in the CDR3. Germline CDR1 LNHNV, CDR2 YYDKDF (reference sequence). The CDR3 protein is CATSRDIASYEQYF. CDR3 sequence (DNA): TGTGCCACCAGCAGGGACATCGCATCTTACGAGCAGTACTTC.

This clonotype came up a few times. The chain is built from TRBV9 and TRBJ2-3; 7 bases are shared with TRBD2. V shed 0 bases and J 7 bases; nucleotides not matched to a gene: 11. Germline V lookup: CDR1 SGDLS, CDR2 YYNGEE. This CDR3 has 16 residues. This CDR3 is CASSVGEGALGNTQYF. CDR3 sequence (DNA): TGTGCCAGCAGCGTAGGGGAGGGAGCTCTAGGGAATACGCAGTATTTT.

The table lists this clonotype with a few counts. The rearrangement uses TRBV4-1 and TRBJ2-3; TRBD2 matches 10 bases. Germline CDR1 is MGHRA and CDR2 is YSYEKL. J gave up 4 bases and V 6 bases, and 7 bases lay outside the gene matches. The CDR3 is made up of 15 amino acids. DNA of the CDR3: TGCGCCAGCAGTCGTACTAGCGGGATTTCAGATACGCAGTATTTT. As protein: CASSRTSGISDTQYF.

The chain combines TRBV29-1 with TRBJ2-5; D assignment may be TRBD1 or TRBD2 (5 bases each). The germline gives CDR1 SQVTM, CDR2 ANQGSEA. The V and J ends lost 7 bases and 2 bases respectively, with 8 bases between them. This CDR3 region has 11 residues. The CDR3 sequence: CSGGRQETQYF. CDR3 sequence (DNA): TGCAGCGGGGGACGGCAAGAGACCCAGTACTTC. Full variable domain (outside the CDR3, taken from reference TRBV29-1 and TRBJ2-5): SAVISQKPSRDICQRGTSLTIQCQVDSQVTMMFWYRQQPGQSLTLIATANQGSEATYESGFVIDKFPISRPNLTFSTLTVSNMSPEDSSIYLCSGGRQETQYFGPGTRLLVL.